This T cell receptor (beta chain) comes out of a study of T cell repertoires in cytomegalovirus infection. About this clonotype: Its matching antigen is unknown.

Germline V lookup: CDR1 MGHRA, CDR2 YSYEKL. The CDR3 has 18 residues. V lost 0 bases and J lost 0, with 15 bases in between. TCRdb re-derived calls from the reads in MiXCR, one entry per CDR3 protein. The table includes 90,000 to 130,000 distinct CDR3 sequences, over 9% detected once. The source is a human donor in good health (CMV status not recorded). Some clones in this sample may be carry-over from other donors' samples. Sequencing was carried out using PBMCs, sequenced either directly or after in vitro stimulation (not recorded which). This chain links TRBV4-1 with TRBJ2-4; no clear D gene. As DNA, the CDR3 is TGCGCCAGCAGCCAAGATTCTCAACGGATGCTAGCCAAAAACATTCAGTACTTC. Translating it yields CASSQDSQRMLAKNIQYF.